The sequence of this TCR beta chain was determined in a study of cytomegalovirus exposure and HLA in healthy donors. With respect to this clone: Its antigen remains unknown.

PCR used 60 Vbeta primers and 13 Jbeta primers. The table came from immunoSEQ multiplex PCR; TCRdb's copy has only in-frame clones and leaves some out. There are approximately 110,000 clones in the sample, with approximately 0.93% held by the top ten. Looked up from germline, CDR1 is LNHDA and CDR2 is SQIVND (reference sequence). There are 17 residues in the CDR3. V gave up 3 bases and J gave up 3 bases, with 21 bases separating them. Study observations and caveats: Clonal expansion, a later analysis showed, was greater in HLA-associated TCR beta chains than in equally common others. The records held CMV serostatus as the only immune exposure information. Fewer N-insertions than the approximately 700-donor mean were reportedly shown by an Asian-associated ancestry cluster in a later analysis. For most subjects, TCR beta sequences were reported to predict HLA-A and HLA-B alleles with accuracy.

The chain couples TRBV19 to TRBJ2-7; weak D call: TRBD1 (6 bases). The material sequenced was PBMCs. The source of this sequence is a man aged 18 to 29 in good health and CMV-seronegative. The CDR3 reads CASSILGANREGYEQYF. The CDR3 region has the DNA TGTGCCAGTAGTATTCTGGGGGCAAACAGGGAAGGCTACGAGCAGTACTTC.